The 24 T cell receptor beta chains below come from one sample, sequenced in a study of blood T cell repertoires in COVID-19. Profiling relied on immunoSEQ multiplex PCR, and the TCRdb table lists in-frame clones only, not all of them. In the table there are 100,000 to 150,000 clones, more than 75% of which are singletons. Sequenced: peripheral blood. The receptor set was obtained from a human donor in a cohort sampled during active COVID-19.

This CDR3 reads CSAGQGGTDTQYF. CDR3 DNA: TGCAGCGCAGGACAGGGTGGTACGGATACGCAGTATTTT. This sequence joins TRBV29-1 and TRBJ2-3; 8 nucleotides line up with TRBD1. V dropped 7 bases and J dropped 6; count of bases not matched to a gene: 9. The CDR3 consists of 13 residues. Per germline, CDR1 SQVTM and CDR2 ANQGSEA.

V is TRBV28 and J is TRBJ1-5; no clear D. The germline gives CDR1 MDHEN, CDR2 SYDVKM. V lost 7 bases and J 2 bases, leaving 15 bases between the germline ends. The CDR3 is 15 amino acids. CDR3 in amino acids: CASTILSEGNQPQHF. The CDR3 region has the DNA TGTGCCAGCACCATCCTTAGCGAGGGCAATCAGCCCCAGCATTTT.

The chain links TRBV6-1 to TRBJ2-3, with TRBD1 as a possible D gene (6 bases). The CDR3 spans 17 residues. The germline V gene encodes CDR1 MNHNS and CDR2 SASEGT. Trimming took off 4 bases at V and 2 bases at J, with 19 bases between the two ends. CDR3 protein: CASSGRQDSSPTDTQYF. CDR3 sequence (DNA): TGTGCCAGCAGTGGCCGACAGGACAGTTCTCCCACAGATACGCAGTATTTT.

This CDR3 is CASRIAGGLYNEQFF. As DNA, the CDR3 is TGTGCCAGCAGGATAGCGGGGGGACTATACAATGAGCAGTTCTTC. V gene TRBV6-5 combines with J gene TRBJ2-1, with 10 bases fitting TRBD2. CDR3 length: 15 residues. Trimming removed 6 bases from V and 4 bases from J; junction bases left unmatched: 6. The germline CDR1 and CDR2 sequences are MNHEY and SVGAGI.

The DNA of the CDR3 is TGTGCCAGCAGCTCCATGGGGGCAGTGGACTATGGCTACACCTTC. It translates to CASSSMGAVDYGYTF. The chain couples TRBV7-2 to TRBJ1-2, with D tentatively TRBD1 (6 bases). Germline CDR1 reads SGHTA; CDR2 reads FQGNSA. Trimming took 4 bases from V and 3 from J, leaving 15 bases between them. The CDR3 sequence is 15 residues long.

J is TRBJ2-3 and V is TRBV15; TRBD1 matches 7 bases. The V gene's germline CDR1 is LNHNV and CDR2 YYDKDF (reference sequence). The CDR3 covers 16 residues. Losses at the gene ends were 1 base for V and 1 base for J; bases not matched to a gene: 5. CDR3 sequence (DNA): TGTGCCACCAGCAGAGGACAGGGCCGGGGCACAGATACGCAGTATTTT. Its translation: CATSRGQGRGTDTQYF. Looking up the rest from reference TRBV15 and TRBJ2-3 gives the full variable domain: DAMVIQNPRYQVTQFGKPVTLSCSQTLNHNVMYWYQQKSSQAPKLLFHYYDKDFNNEADTPDNFQSRRPNTSFCFLDIRSPGLGDTAMYLCATSRGQGRGTDTQYFGPGTRLTVL.

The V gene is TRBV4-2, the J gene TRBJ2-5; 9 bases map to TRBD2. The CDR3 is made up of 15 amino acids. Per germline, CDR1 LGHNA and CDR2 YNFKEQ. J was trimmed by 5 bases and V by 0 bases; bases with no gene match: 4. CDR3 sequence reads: CASSQERGGRETQYF. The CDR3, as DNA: TGTGCCAGCAGCCAAGAGCGGGGGGGCCGTGAGACCCAGTACTTC.

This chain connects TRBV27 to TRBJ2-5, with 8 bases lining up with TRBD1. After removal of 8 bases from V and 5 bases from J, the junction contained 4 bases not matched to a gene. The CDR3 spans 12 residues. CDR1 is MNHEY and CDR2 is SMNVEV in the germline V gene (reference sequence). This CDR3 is CASGDRGETQYF. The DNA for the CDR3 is TGTGCCAGCGGCGACAGGGGCGAGACCCAGTACTTC.

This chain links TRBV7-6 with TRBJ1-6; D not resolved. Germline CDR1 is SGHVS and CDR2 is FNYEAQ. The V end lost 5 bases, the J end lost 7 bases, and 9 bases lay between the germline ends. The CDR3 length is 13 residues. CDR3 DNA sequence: TGTGCCAGCAGCCCATCGGTCAATTCACCCCTCCACTTT. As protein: CASSPSVNSPLHF.

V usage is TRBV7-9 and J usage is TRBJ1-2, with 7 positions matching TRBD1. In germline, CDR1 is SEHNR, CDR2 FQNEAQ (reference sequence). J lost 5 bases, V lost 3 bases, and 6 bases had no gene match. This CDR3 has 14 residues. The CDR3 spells CASSFTGTEYGYTF. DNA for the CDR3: TGTGCCAGCAGCTTTACCGGGACAGAATATGGCTACACCTTC.

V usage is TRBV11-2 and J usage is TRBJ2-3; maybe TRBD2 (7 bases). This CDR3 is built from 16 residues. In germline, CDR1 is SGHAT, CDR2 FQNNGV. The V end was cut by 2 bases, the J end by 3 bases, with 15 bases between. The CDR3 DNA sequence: TGTGCCAGCAGCTTACGCGGGGGCTTGGAAACAGATACGCAGTATTTT. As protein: CASSLRGGLETDTQYF.

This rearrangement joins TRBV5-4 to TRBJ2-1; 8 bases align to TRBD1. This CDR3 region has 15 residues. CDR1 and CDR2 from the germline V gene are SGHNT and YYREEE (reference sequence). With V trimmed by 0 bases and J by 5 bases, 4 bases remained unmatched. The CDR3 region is CASSLVGTGDNEQFF. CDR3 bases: TGTGCCAGCAGCTTGGTCGGGACAGGTGACAATGAGCAGTTCTTC.

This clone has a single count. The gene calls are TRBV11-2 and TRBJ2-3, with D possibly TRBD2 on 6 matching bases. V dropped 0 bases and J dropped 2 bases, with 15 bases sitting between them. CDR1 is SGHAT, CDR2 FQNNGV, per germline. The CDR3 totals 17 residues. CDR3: CASSLERSGSSTDTQYF. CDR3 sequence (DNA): TGTGCCAGCAGCTTAGAAAGAAGCGGGTCTTCCACAGATACGCAGTATTTT.

CDR3 sequence (DNA): TGTGCCAGCAGCGTGACAGGGGGCTTGAGGAACACTGAAGCTTTCTTT. Protein: CASSVTGGLRNTEAFF. This sequence joins TRBV7-9 and TRBJ1-1; 10 bases match TRBD1. In germline, CDR1 is SEHNR, CDR2 FQNEAQ (reference sequence). This CDR3 region has 16 residues. J lost 1 base, V lost 5 bases, and 7 bases had no gene match.

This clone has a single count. The DNA of the CDR3 is TGTGCCAGCAGCCAAAACACAGGGTTCCGGGGCGAGCAGTACTTC. Encoded protein: CASSQNTGFRGEQYF. The V gene is TRBV3-1 (or the pseudogene TRBV3-2), the J gene TRBJ2-7; weak D call: TRBD1 (6 bases). CDR1 and CDR2 from the germline V gene are LGHDT and YNNKEL (reference sequence). The CDR3 is 15 residues long. Trimming stripped 2 bases from V and 6 bases from J, with 17 bases between.

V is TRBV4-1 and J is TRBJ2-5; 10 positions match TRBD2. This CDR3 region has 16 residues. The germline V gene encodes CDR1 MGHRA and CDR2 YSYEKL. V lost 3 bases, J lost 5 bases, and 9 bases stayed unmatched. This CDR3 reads CASSHLGLADTETQYF. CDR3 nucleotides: TGCGCCAGCAGCCACCTAGGACTAGCGGATACGGAGACCCAGTACTTC.

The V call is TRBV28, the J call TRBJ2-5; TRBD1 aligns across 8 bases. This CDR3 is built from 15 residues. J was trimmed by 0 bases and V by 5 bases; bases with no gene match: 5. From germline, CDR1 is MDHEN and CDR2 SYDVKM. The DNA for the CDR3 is TGTGCCAGCAGTCCGCAGGGGGCCGACCAAGAGACCCAGTACTTC. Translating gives CASSPQGADQETQYF.

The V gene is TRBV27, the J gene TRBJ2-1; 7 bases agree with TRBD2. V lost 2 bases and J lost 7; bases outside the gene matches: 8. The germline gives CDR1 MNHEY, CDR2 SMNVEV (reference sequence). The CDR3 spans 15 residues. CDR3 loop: CASSLAGEGWNEQFF. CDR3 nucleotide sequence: TGTGCCAGCAGTTTAGCGGGAGAGGGGTGGAATGAGCAGTTCTTC.

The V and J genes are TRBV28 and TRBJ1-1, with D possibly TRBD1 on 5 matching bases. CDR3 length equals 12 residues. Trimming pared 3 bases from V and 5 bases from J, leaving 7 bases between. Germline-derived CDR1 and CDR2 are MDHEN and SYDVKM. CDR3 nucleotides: TGTGCCAGCAGTTTTGGGGGGACTGAAGCTTTCTTT. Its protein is CASSFGGTEAFF.

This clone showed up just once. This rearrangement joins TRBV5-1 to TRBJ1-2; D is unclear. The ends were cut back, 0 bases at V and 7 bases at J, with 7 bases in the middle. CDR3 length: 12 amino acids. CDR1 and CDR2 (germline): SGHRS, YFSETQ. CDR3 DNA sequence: TGCGCCAGCAGCTTGGACCTGGCTGGCTACACCTTC. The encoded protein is CASSLDLAGYTF.

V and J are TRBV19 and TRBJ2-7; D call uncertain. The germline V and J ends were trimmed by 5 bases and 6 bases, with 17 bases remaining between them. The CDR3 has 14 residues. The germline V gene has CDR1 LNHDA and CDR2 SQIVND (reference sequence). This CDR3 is CASSPTTNYVEQYF. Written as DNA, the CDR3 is TGTGCCAGTAGTCCCACTACCAATTACGTCGAGCAGTACTTC.

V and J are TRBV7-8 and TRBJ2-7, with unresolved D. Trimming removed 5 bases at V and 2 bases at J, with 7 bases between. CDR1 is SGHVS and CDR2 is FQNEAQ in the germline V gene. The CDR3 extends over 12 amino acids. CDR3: CASSPTTYEQYF. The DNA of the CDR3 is TGTGCCAGCAGCCCCACTACCTACGAGCAGTACTTC.

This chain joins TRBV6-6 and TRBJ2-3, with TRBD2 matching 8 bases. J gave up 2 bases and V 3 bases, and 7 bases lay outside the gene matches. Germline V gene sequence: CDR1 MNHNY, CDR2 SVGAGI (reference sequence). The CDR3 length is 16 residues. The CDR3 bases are TGTGCCAGCAGTTATATTAGCGGGGCCACCACAGATACGCAGTATTTT. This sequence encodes CASSYISGATTDTQYF.

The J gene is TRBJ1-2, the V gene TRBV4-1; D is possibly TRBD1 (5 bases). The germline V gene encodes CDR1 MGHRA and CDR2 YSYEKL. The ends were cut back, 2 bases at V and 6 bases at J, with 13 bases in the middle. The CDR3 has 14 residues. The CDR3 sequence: CASSQFDGGDGYTF. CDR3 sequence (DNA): TGCGCCAGCAGCCAATTCGACGGGGGAGATGGCTACACCTTC.